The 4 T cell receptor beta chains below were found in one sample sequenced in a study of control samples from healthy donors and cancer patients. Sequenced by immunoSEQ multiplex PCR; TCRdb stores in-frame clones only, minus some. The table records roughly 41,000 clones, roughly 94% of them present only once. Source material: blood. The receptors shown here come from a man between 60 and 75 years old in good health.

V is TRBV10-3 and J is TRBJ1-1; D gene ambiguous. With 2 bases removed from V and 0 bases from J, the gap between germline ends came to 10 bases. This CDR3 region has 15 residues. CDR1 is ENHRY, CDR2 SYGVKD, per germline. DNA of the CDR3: TGTGCCATCAGTGAGCGTTCGGTTATGAACACTGAAGCTTTCTTT. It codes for CAISERSVMNTEAFF.

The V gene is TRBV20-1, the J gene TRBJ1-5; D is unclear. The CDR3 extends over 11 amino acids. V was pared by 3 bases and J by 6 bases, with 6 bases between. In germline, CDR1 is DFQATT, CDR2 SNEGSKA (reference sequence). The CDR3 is CSARGGQPQHF. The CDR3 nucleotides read TGCAGTGCTAGGGGTGGTCAGCCCCAGCATTTT.

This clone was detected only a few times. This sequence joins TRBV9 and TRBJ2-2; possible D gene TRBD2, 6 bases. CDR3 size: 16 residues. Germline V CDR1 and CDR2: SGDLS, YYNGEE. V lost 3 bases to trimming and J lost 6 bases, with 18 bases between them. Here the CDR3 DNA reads TGTGCCAGCAGCGACCGTGAAGGGTGGAGGGCCGGGGAGCTGTTTTTT. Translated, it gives CASSDREGWRAGELFF.

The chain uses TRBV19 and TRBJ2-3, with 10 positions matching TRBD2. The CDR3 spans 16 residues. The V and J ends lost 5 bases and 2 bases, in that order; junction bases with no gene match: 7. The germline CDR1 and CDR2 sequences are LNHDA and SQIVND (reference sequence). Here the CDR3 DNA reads TGTGCCAGTAGTCCATCCGGACTAGCGGTCACAGATACGCAGTATTTT. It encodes CASSPSGLAVTDTQYF.